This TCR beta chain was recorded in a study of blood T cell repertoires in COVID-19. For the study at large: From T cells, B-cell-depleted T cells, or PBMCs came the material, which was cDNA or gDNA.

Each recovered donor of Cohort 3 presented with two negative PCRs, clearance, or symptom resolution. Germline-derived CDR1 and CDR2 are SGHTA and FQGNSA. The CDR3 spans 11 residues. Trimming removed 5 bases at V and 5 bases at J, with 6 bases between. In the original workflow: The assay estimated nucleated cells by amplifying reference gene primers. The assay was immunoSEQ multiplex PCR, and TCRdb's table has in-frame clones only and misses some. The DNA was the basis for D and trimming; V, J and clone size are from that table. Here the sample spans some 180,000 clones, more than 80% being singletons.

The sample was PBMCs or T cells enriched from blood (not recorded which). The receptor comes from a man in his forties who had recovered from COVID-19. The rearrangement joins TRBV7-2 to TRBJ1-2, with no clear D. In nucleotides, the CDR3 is TGTGCCAGCAGCCCCATGTATGGCTACACCTTC. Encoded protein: CASSPMYGYTF. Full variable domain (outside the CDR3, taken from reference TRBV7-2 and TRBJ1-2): GAGVSQSPSNKVTEKGKDVELRCDPISGHTALYWYRQSLGQGLEFLIYFQGNSAPDKSGLPSDRFSAERTGGSVSTLTIQRTQQEDSAVYLCASSPMYGYTFGSGTRLTVV.